This TCR beta chain was captured in a study of Graves' ophthalmopathy and Graves' hyperthyroidism. Findings of the study overall: Among expanded thyroid clonotypes above 0.001 frequency, most also occurred in blood.

Germline CDR1 reads SEHNR; CDR2 reads FQNEAQ (reference sequence). The CDR3 spans 14 residues. The V gene lost 2 bases and the J gene lost 6 bases, with 11 bases spanning the gap. Uncontrolled infections, other autoimmune diseases, pregnancy or lactation barred patients from enrollment. For repertoire sequencing, the TCR beta CDR3 regions were amplified from RNA transcripts. The first round was an RT-PCR with HTBI primers, and the second round was a multiplex PCR. TCRdb re-called the multiplex PCR reads with MiXCR, one entry per CDR3 protein. The data show about 640,000 distinct CDR3 sequences, about two fifths seen once. Ten or more counts support this clonotype. Its antigen is not identified.

Material for sequencing was peripheral blood. The J gene is TRBJ1-3, the V gene TRBV7-9; a weak D match, TRBD1 (6 bases). This TCR was sampled from an adult man with Graves' ophthalmopathy. This CDR3 reads CASSLQGRENTIYF. Here the CDR3 DNA reads TGTGCCAGCAGCTTACAGGGGAGAGAAAACACCATATATTTT.